Presented here are 9 T cell receptor beta chains from one specimen sequenced in a study of early T cells in non-severe SARS-CoV-2 infection. TCRdb recomputed calls from the 5' RACE reads with MiXCR, one row per CDR3 protein. This table has more than 45,000 distinct CDR3 sequences, roughly 13% appearing once. The sample was whole blood. These receptors were taken from an adult who was a healthcare worker with PCR-confirmed SARS-CoV-2 infection or an uninfected control (not recorded which).

The gene calls are TRBV28 and TRBJ1-4; a weak D match, TRBD1 (5 bases). This CDR3 comprises 18 residues. Germline V CDR1 and CDR2: MDHEN, SYDVKM. Trimming shortened V by 5 bases and J by 0 bases, and 19 bases separated the two germline ends. This CDR3 reads CASSGFLDRHATNEKLFF. The CDR3 DNA sequence: TGTGCCAGCAGTGGATTCCTCGACAGACATGCAACTAATGAAAAACTGTTTTTT.

The rearrangement uses TRBV12-5 and TRBJ2-1; the match to TRBD2 covers 13 bases. The germline V gene has CDR1 LGHNT and CDR2 FRNRAP. The CDR3 spans 16 residues. J lost 6 bases, V lost 0 bases, and 2 bases had no gene match. This CDR3 is CASGLVTSGRANEQFF. The CDR3, as DNA: TGTGCTAGTGGTTTGGTAACTAGCGGGAGGGCCAATGAGCAGTTCTTC.

This clonotype was counted at least ten times. The chain couples TRBV11-2 to TRBJ2-2, with a possible D match to TRBD1 (6 bases). Trimming shortened V by 6 bases and J by 6 bases, and 14 bases separated the two germline ends. Germline V gives CDR1 SGHAT, CDR2 FQNNGV. The CDR3 sequence is 14 residues long. The CDR3 bases are TGTGCCAGCAGGCTTTACAGGGACGCCGGGGAGCTGTTTTTT. This sequence encodes CASRLYRDAGELFF.

This clonotype was observed at least ten times. The rearrangement links TRBV20-1 to TRBJ1-2; D is unresolved. CDR1 and CDR2 (germline): DFQATT, SNEGSKA (reference sequence). The CDR3 has 11 amino acids. V was trimmed by 5 bases and J by 8 bases, leaving 12 bases between them. The CDR3 protein is CSARHLRGYTF. CDR3 nucleotides: TGCAGTGCTCGTCACCTCCGGGGCTACACCTTC.

The chain carries TRBV11-2 and TRBJ2-6; D is ambiguous. CDR1 and CDR2 (germline): SGHAT, FQNNGV. V was clipped by 2 bases and J by 4 bases, with 6 bases between them. The CDR3 has 14 residues. CDR3 in amino acids: CASSLSFGANVLTF. CDR3 DNA: TGTGCCAGCAGCTTAAGCTTCGGGGCCAACGTCCTGACTTTC.

This clonotype has just a few counts. V gene TRBV6-1 combines with J gene TRBJ2-7; D is unresolved. Trimming shortened V by 7 bases and J by 0 bases, and 4 bases separated the two germline ends. CDR1 and CDR2 from the germline V gene are MNHNS and SASEGT. The CDR3 length is 11 residues. Here the CDR3 reads CASISSYEQYF. The DNA of the CDR3 is TGTGCCAGCATCTCCTCCTACGAGCAGTACTTC.

This chain uses TRBV20-1 with TRBJ1-2; D remains ambiguous. CDR3 length: 12 residues. Germline CDR1 is DFQATT and CDR2 is SNEGSKA (reference sequence). V dropped 5 bases and J dropped 3 bases, with 10 bases sitting between them. The chain's CDR3 is CSADAGYYGYTF. As DNA, the CDR3 is TGCAGTGCTGATGCGGGGTACTATGGCTACACCTTC.

This clonotype was counted only a few times. The chain recombines TRBV20-1 with TRBJ2-7; TRBD1 is a possible D gene (6 bases). Trimming shortened V by 5 bases and J by 7 bases, and 12 bases separated the two germline ends. Germline V gene sequence: CDR1 DFQATT, CDR2 SNEGSKA (reference sequence). This CDR3 spans 11 amino acids. CDR3 nucleotides: TGCAGTGCTGGACAGCCCGAGGAGCAGTACTTC. Translating gives CSAGQPEEQYF.

A few counts support this clonotype. The rearrangement links TRBV5-5 to TRBJ1-6, with D possibly TRBD1 on 5 matching bases. This CDR3 has 16 residues. V lost 0 bases to trimming and J lost 3 bases, with 10 bases between them. CDR1 SGHKS and CDR2 YYEKEE come from the germline V gene (reference sequence). CDR3 coding DNA: TGTGCCAGCAGCTTGGCCGGGGGAAACTATAATTCACCCCTCCACTTT. Amino acid sequence: CASSLAGGNYNSPLHF.